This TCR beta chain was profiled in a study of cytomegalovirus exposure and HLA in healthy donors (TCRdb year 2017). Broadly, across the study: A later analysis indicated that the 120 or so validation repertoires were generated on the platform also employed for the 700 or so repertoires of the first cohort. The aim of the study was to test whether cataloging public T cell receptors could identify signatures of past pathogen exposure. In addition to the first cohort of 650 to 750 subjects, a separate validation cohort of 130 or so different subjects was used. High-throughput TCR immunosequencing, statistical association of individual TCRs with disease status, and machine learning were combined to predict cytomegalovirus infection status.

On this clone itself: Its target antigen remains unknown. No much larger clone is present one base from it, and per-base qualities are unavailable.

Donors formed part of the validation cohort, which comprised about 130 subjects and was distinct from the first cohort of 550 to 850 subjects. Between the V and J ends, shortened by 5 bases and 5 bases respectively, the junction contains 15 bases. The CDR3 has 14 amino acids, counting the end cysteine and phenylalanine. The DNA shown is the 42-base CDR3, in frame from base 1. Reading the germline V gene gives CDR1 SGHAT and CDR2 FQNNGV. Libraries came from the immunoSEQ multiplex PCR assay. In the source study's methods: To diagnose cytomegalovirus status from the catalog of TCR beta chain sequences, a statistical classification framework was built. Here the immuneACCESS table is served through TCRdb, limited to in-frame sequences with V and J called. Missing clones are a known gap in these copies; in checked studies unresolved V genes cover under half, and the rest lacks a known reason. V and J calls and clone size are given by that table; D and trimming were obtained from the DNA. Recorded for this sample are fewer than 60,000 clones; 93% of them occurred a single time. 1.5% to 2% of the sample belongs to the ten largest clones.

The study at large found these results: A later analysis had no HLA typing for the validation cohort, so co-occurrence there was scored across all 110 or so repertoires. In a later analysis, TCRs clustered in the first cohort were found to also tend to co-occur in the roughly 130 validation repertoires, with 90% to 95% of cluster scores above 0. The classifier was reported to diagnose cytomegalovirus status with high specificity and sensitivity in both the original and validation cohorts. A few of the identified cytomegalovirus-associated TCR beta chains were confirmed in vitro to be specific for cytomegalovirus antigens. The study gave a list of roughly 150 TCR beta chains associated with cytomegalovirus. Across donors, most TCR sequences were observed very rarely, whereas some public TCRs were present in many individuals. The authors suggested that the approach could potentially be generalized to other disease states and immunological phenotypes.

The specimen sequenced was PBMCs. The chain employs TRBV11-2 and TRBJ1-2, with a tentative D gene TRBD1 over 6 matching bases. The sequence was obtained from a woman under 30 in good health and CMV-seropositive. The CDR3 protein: CASSPRQQGYGYTF. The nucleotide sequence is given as TGTGCCAGCAGCCCACGGCAGCAGGGGTATGGCTACACCTTC.